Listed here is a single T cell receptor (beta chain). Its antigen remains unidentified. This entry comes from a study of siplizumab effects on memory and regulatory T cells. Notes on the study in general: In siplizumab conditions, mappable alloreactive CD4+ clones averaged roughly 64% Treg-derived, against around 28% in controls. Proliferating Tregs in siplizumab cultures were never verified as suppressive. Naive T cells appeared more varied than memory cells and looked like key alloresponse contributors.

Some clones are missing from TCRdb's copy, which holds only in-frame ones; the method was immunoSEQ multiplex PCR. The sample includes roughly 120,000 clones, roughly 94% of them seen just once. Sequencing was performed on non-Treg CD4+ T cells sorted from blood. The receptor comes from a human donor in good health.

The CDR3 is CASSPYLMGGDTGELFF. The CDR3 nucleotides read TGTGCCAGCTCACCCTACCTGATGGGGGGTGACACCGGGGAGCTGTTTTTT. The chain joins TRBV18 to TRBJ2-2; D may be TRBD2 (6 bases). V gave up 3 bases and J gave up 3 bases, with 17 bases separating them. The CDR3 is 17 amino acids. Looked up from germline, CDR1 is KGHSH and CDR2 is LQKENI.